These 3 T cell receptor beta chains were sequenced from one sample in a study of blood T cell repertoires in COVID-19 (dated by TCRdb to the early 2020s). Library preparation employed the immunoSEQ multiplex PCR assay. Sourced from immuneACCESS, this table was stored by TCRdb with only in-frame sequences that have V and J called. A share of the clones is absent; for the studies checked, an unresolved V gene accounts for under half, and the remainder has no known explanation. The sample includes 120,000 to 150,000 clones, with 88% observed a single time. In total, the top ten clones hold over 1.5% of the sample. What was sequenced was peripheral blood. These receptors all come from a woman between 55 and 75 years old with acute or convalescent COVID-19.

CDR3 protein: CASSVGQGSSYNSPLHF. CDR3 bases: TGTGCCAGCAGCGTAGGACAGGGGAGCTCCTATAATTCACCCCTCCACTTT. The rearrangement links TRBV9 to TRBJ1-6, with 8 nucleotides matching TRBD1. The CDR3 extends over 17 amino acids. Germline V CDR1 and CDR2: SGDLS, YYNGEE. Trimming removed 0 bases from V and 0 bases from J; junction bases left unmatched: 2.

This clone was found once. V gene TRBV7-9 combines with J gene TRBJ1-1, with D possibly matching TRBD1 (6 bases). The CDR3 sequence is 14 residues long. Germline V gene lookup returns CDR1 SEHNR and CDR2 FQNEAQ (reference sequence). V was shortened by 5 bases and J by 6 bases, with 16 bases between the two germline ends. In nucleotides, the CDR3 is TGTGCCAGCAGCGCCACCTGGGGGGGCGCTGAAGCTTTCTTT. Its protein is CASSATWGGAEAFF.

The chain uses TRBV6-5 and TRBJ1-1; D not resolved. V gave up 2 bases and J gave up 1 base, with 8 bases separating them. From germline, CDR1 is MNHEY and CDR2 SVGAGI. The CDR3 is 14 residues long. CDR3 in DNA: TGTGCCAGCAGTTACCAGATCCCGAACACTGAAGCTTTCTTT. It specifies CASSYQIPNTEAFF.